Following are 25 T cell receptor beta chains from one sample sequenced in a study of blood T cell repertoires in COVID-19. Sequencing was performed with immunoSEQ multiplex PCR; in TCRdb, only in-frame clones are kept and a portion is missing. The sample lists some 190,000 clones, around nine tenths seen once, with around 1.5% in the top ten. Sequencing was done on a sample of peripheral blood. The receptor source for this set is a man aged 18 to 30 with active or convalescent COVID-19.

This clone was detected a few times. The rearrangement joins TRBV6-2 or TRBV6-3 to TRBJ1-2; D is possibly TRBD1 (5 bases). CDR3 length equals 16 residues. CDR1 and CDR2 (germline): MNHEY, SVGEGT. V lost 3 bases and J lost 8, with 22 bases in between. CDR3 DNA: TGTGCCAGCAGTTATCCCAGTCGGCAGGGATTTAACGGCTACACCTTC. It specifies CASSYPSRQGFNGYTF.

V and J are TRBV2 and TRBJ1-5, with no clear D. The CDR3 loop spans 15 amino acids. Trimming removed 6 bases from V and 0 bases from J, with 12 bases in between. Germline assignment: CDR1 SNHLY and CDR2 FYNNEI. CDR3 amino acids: CASRRKIDSNQPQHF. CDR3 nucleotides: TGTGCCAGCAGGAGAAAGATAGATAGCAATCAGCCCCAGCATTTT.

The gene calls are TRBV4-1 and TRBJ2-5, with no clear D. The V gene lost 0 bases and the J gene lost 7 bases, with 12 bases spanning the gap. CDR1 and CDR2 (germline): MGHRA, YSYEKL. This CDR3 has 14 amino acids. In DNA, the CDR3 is TGCGCCAGCAGCCAAGATACCCAGGTGGGGACCCAGTACTTC. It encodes CASSQDTQVGTQYF.

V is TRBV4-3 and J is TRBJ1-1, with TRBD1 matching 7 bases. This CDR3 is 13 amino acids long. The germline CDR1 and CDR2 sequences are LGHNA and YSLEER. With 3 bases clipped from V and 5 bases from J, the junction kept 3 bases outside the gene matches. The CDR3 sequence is CASSHRDSTEAFF. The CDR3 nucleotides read TGCGCCAGCAGCCACCGGGACAGTACTGAAGCTTTCTTT.

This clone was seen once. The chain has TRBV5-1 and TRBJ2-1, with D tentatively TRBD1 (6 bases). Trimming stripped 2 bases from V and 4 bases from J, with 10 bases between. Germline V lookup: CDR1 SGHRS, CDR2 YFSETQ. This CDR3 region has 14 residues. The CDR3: CASSFRQVYNEQFF. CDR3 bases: TGCGCCAGCAGCTTTAGACAGGTGTACAATGAGCAGTTCTTC.

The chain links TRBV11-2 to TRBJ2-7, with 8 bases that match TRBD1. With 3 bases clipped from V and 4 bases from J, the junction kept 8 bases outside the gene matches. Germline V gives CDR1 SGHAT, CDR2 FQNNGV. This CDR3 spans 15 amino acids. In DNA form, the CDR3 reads TGTGCCAGCAGCTTCACAGGGGGACAGCTATACGAGCAGTACTTC. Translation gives CASSFTGGQLYEQYF.

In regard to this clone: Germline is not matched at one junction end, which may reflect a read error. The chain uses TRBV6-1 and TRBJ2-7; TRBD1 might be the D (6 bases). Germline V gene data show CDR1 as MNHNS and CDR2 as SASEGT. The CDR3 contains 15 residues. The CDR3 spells CASREGQLRSYEQYF. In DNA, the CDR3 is TGTGCCAGCAGAGAAGGACAGTTACGCTCCTACGAGCAGTACTTC.

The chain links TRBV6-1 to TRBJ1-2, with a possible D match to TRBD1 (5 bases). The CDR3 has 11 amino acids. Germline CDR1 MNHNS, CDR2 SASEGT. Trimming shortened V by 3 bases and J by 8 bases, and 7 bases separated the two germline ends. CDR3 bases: TGTGCCAGCAGTGAGAAGGGGGGCTACACCTTC. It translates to CASSEKGGYTF.

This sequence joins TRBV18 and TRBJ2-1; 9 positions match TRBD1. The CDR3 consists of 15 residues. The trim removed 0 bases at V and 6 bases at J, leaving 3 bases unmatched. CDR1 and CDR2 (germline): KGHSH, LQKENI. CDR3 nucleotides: TGTGCCAGCTCACCACCGGGACAGGGTTTCAATGAGCAGTTCTTC. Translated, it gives CASSPPGQGFNEQFF.

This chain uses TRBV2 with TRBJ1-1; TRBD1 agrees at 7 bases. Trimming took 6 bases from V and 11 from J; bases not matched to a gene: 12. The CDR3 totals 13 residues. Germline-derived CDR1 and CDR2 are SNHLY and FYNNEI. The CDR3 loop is CASRVGTARMAFF. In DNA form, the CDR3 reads TGTGCCAGCAGGGTAGGGACAGCCCGAATGGCTTTCTTT. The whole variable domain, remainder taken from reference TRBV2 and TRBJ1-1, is EPEVTQTPSHQVTQMGQEVILRCVPISNHLYFYWYRQILGQKVEFLVSFYNNEISEKSEIFDDQFSVERPDGSNFTLKIRSTKLEDSAMYFCASRVGTARMAFFGQGTRLTVV.

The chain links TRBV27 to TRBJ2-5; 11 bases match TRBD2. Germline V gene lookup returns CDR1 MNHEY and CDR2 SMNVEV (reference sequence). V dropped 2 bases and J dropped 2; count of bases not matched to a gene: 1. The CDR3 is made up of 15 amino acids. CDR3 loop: CASSLASGGQETQYF. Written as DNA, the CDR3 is TGTGCCAGCAGTTTAGCTAGCGGGGGGCAAGAGACCCAGTACTTC.

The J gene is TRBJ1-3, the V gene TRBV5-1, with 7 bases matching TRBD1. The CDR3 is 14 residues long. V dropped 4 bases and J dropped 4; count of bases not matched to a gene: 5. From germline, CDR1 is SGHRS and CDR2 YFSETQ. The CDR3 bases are TGCGCCAGCAGCAGGGGACAGATAGGAAACACCATATATTTT. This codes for CASSRGQIGNTIYF.

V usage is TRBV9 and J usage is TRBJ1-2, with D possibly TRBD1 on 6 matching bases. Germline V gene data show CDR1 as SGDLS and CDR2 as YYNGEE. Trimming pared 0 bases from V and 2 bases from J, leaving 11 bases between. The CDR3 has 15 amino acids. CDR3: CASSVAGGSNYGYTF. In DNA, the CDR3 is TGTGCCAGCAGCGTAGCGGGGGGCTCCAACTATGGCTACACCTTC.

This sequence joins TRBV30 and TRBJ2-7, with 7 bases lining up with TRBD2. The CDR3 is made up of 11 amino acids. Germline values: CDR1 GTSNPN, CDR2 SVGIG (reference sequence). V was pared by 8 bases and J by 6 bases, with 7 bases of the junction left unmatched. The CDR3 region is CALGRVGEQYF. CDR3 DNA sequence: TGTGCCCTTGGGAGGGTAGGCGAGCAGTACTTC. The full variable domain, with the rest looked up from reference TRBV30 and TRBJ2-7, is SQTIHQWPATLVQPVGSPLSLECTVEGTSNPNLYWYRQAAGRGLQLLFYSVGIGQISSEVPQNLSASRPQDRQFILSSKKLLLSDSGFYLCALGRVGEQYFGPGTRLTVT.

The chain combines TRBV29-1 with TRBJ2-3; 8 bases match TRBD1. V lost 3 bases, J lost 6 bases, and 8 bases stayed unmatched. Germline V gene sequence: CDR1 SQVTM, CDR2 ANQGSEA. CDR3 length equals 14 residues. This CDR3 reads CSVDETGVSDTQYF. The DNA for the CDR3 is TGCAGCGTTGATGAGACAGGGGTTTCGGATACGCAGTATTTT.

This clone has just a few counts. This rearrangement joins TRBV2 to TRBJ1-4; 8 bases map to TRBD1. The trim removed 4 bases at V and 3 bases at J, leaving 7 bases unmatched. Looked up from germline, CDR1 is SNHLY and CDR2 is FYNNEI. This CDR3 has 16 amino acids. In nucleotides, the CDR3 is TGTGCCAGCAGTGCCCCAGGGACAGGACCTAATGAAAAACTGTTTTTT. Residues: CASSAPGTGPNEKLFF.

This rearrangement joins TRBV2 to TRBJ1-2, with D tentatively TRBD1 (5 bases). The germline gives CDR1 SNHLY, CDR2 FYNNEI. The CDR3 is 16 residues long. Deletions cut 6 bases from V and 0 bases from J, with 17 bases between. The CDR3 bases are TGTGCCAGCAGCCCAAGTCGGGGGAACGCTAACTATGGCTACACCTTC. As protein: CASSPSRGNANYGYTF.

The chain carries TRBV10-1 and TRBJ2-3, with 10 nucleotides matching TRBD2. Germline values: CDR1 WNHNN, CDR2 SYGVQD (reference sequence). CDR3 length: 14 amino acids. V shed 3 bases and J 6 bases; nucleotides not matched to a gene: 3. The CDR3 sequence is CASSDSGGIDTQYF. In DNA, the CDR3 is TGCGCCAGCAGTGATAGCGGGGGGATCGATACGCAGTATTTT.

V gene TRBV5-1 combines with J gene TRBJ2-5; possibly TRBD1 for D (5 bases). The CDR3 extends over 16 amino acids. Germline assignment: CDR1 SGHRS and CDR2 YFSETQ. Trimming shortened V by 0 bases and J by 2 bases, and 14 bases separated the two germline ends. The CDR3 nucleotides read TGCGCCAGCAGCTTGGTCTGGGGCCAGGCGCAAGAGACCCAGTACTTC. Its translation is CASSLVWGQAQETQYF.

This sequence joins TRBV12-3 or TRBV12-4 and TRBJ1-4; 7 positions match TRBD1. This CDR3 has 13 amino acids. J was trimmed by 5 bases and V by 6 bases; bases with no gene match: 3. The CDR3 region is CASSIGGNEKLFF. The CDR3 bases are TGTGCCAGCAGCATAGGGGGCAATGAAAAACTGTTTTTT.

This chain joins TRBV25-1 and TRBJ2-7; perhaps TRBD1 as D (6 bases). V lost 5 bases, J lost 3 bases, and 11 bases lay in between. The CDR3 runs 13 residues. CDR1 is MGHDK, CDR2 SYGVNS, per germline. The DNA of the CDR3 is TGTGCCAGCAGTCTCGCAGGGGTCTACGAGCAGTACTTC. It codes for CASSLAGVYEQYF.

For the CDR3, the DNA is TGTGCCAGCAGTTTGGACAGCGACCGAAACACCATATATTTT. It translates to CASSLDSDRNTIYF. The chain has TRBV6-6 and TRBJ1-3, with D perhaps matching TRBD1 (6 bases). The CDR3 is 14 residues long. V was clipped by 4 bases and J by 5 bases, with 12 bases between them. Germline V gene lookup returns CDR1 MNHNY and CDR2 SVGAGI (reference sequence).

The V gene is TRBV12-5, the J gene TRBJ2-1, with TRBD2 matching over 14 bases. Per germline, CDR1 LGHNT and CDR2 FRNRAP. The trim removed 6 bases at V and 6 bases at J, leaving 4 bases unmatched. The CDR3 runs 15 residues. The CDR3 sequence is CASGPTSGRANEQFF. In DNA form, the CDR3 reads TGTGCTAGTGGCCCGACTAGCGGGAGGGCCAATGAGCAGTTCTTC. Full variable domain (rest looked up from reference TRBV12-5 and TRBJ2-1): DARVTQTPRHKVTEMGQEVTMRCQPILGHNTVFWYRQTMMQGLELLAYFRNRAPLDDSGMPKDRFSAEMPDATLATLKIQPSEPRDSAVYFCASGPTSGRANEQFFGPGTRLTVL.

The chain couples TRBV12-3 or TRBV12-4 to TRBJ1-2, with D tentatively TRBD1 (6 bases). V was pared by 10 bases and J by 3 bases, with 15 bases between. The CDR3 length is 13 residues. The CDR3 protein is CATSTGAYYGYTF. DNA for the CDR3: TGTGCCACCTCGACAGGTGCTTACTATGGCTACACCTTC.

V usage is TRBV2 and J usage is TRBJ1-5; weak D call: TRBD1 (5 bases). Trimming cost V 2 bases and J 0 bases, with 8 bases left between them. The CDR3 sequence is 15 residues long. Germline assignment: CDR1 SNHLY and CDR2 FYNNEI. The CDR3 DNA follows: TGTGCCAGCAGTGAATTGGGGGGTAGCAATCAGCCCCAGCATTTT. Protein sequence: CASSELGGSNQPQHF. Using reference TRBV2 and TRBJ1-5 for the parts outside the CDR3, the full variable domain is EPEVTQTPSHQVTQMGQEVILRCVPISNHLYFYWYRQILGQKVEFLVSFYNNEISEKSEIFDDQFSVERPDGSNFTLKIRSTKLEDSAMYFCASSELGGSNQPQHFGDGTRLSIL.